The 24 T cell receptor beta chains below come from one sample, sequenced in a study of blood T cells in healthy people across ages. Next came a second PCR, run for roughly 7 to 12 cycles, which used a sample-barcoded 5' primer along with a J-beta primer mix. From the 5' RACE reads, TCRdb called clonotypes with MiXCR, one entry per CDR3 protein. The sample records about 940,000 distinct CDR3 sequences, about 44% being singletons. The sequenced sample consisted of blood. These receptors were collected from a man aged 25 to 40 in good health.

In this sample, this clonotype turned up a few times. The gene calls are TRBV7-9 and TRBJ2-7, with 10 positions matching TRBD1. This CDR3 has 17 residues. With 4 bases clipped from V and 3 bases from J, the junction kept 12 bases outside the gene matches. CDR1 is SEHNR and CDR2 is FQNEAQ in the germline V gene (reference sequence). This CDR3 is CASSSPSGDRGDYEQYF. The CDR3 nucleotides are TGTGCCAGCAGCTCACCATCAGGGGACAGGGGAGACTACGAGCAGTACTTC.

The chain employs TRBV20-1 and TRBJ1-4; TRBD1 aligns across 7 bases. Germline CDR1 is DFQATT and CDR2 is SNEGSKA (reference sequence). CDR3 length: 14 amino acids. With 5 bases clipped from V and 8 bases from J, the junction kept 11 bases outside the gene matches. The CDR3 is CSAQGGRGREKLFF. CDR3 nucleotide sequence: TGCAGTGCTCAGGGGGGCAGGGGACGGGAAAAACTGTTTTTT.

The chain has TRBV4-1 and TRBJ2-3; no firm D call. The CDR3 totals 18 residues. V gave up 0 bases and J gave up 0 bases, with 16 bases separating them. Germline CDR1 reads MGHRA; CDR2 reads YSYEKL. CDR3 amino acids: CASSQDVLRTTSTDTQYF. The DNA of the CDR3 is TGCGCCAGCAGCCAAGATGTTCTTAGGACGACGAGCACAGATACGCAGTATTTT.

The CDR3 DNA follows: TGTGCCAGCAGCCCCGGGACAGACCTGTACCAAGAGACCCAGTACTTC. Translation: CASSPGTDLYQETQYF. The rearrangement joins TRBV28 to TRBJ2-5; 7 bases fit TRBD1. Germline V gene data show CDR1 as MDHEN and CDR2 as SYDVKM. V lost 6 bases and J lost 0; bases outside the gene matches: 10. This CDR3 is built from 16 residues.

This clonotype has a count of ten or more. V and J are TRBV12-3 or TRBV12-4 and TRBJ2-7; tentative D call: TRBD2 (6 bases). This CDR3 spans 13 amino acids. V was clipped by 6 bases and J by 3 bases, with 12 bases between them. The CDR3 DNA follows: TGTGCCAGCAGGCAGGGACTGAGCTACGAGCAGTACTTC. Protein: CASRQGLSYEQYF.

The chain couples TRBV5-1 to TRBJ1-3, with a possible D match to TRBD1 (6 bases). Germline V gene sequence: CDR1 SGHRS, CDR2 YFSETQ. This CDR3 comprises 16 residues. Trimming cost V 1 base and J 0 bases, with 11 bases left between them. CDR3 DNA sequence: TGCGCCAGCAGCTTGAATCCAGGGGACTCTGGAAACACCATATATTTT. It codes for CASSLNPGDSGNTIYF.

In DNA, the CDR3 is TGTGCCAGCAGTTCCCCCACGAATACGCAGTATTTT. Residues: CASSSPTNTQYF. The J gene is TRBJ2-3, the V gene TRBV28; D is undetermined. The CDR3 extends over 12 amino acids. Looked up from germline, CDR1 is MDHEN and CDR2 is SYDVKM. V lost 4 bases, J lost 7 bases, and 9 bases lay in between.

The chain couples TRBV28 to TRBJ1-2; no firm D call. V was cut by 6 bases and J by 5 bases, with 16 bases left in between. This CDR3 comprises 14 residues. Germline lookup yields CDR1 MDHEN and CDR2 SYDVKM. This chain's CDR3 is CASSSTLRPYGYTF. CDR3 bases: TGTGCCAGCAGCTCAACCCTACGGCCATATGGCTACACCTTC.

This rearrangement joins TRBV28 to TRBJ2-5; perhaps D is TRBD1 or TRBD2 (5 bases each). Matching the DNA end better, TRBJ2-7 makes the J call doubtful. Germline CDR1 reads MDHEN; CDR2 reads SYDVKM. The CDR3 contains 13 residues. CDR3 protein: CATGKGTVYEQYF. DNA of the CDR3: TGTGCCACAGGGAAAGGGACGGTCTACGAGCAGTACTTC.

The chain is built from TRBV7-2 and TRBJ2-2; D remains unclear. Trimming took off 4 bases at V and 4 bases at J, with 7 bases between the two ends. The length of the CDR3 is 13 residues. Germline V CDR1 and CDR2: SGHTA, FQGNSA. The CDR3 spells CASSWTCTGELFF. CDR3 bases: TGTGCCAGCAGCTGGACGTGCACCGGGGAGCTGTTTTTT. The full variable domain, completed using reference TRBV7-2 and TRBJ2-2, is GAGVSQSPSNKVTEKGKDVELRCDPISGHTALYWYRQSLGQGLEFLIYFQGNSAPDKSGLPSDRFSAERTGGSVSTLTIQRTQQEDSAVYLCASSWTCTGELFFGEGSRLTVL.

This clonotype was counted only a few times. CDR3 residues: CASSQGARTEAFF. In nucleotides, the CDR3 is TGTGCCAGCAGTCAGGGGGCGCGCACTGAAGCTTTCTTT. J is TRBJ1-1 and V is TRBV6-2 or TRBV6-3, with TRBD1 identical over 8 bases. V shed 5 bases, J shed 4 bases, and the junction held 3 bases outside the gene matches. CDR1 and CDR2 from the germline V gene are MNHEY and SVGEGT. The CDR3 covers 13 residues.

The rearrangement links TRBV6-2 or TRBV6-3 to TRBJ2-1; D gene uncertain. V was clipped by 0 bases and J by 12 bases, with 12 bases between them. The CDR3 consists of 13 residues. From germline, CDR1 is MNHEY and CDR2 SVGEGT. The chain's CDR3 is CASSYSRARTQFF. As DNA, the CDR3 is TGTGCCAGCAGTTACTCTAGAGCCCGGACGCAGTTCTTC.

The genes are TRBV29-1 and TRBJ1-1; D gene ambiguous. Looked up from germline, CDR1 is SQVTM and CDR2 is ANQGSEA. The CDR3 is 13 residues long. V was pared by 2 bases and J by 3 bases, with 10 bases between. This CDR3 reads CSVEIPGHTEAFF. CDR3 nucleotide sequence: TGCAGCGTTGAAATCCCCGGCCACACTGAAGCTTTCTTT.

V is TRBV12-3 or TRBV12-4 and J is TRBJ1-2; tentative D call: TRBD1 (6 bases). The CDR3 consists of 16 residues. The V end was cut by 3 bases, the J end by 4 bases, with 18 bases between. The chain's CDR3 is CASSFSPGATGYGYTF. In DNA, the CDR3 is TGTGCCAGCAGTTTTAGCCCAGGGGCAACGGGCTATGGCTACACCTTC.

The genes are TRBV7-6 and TRBJ2-6; tentatively, D is TRBD1 or TRBD2 (5 bases each). Trimming removed 3 bases from V and 4 bases from J, with 7 bases in between. This CDR3 comprises 14 residues. Germline loops: CDR1 SGHVS, CDR2 FNYEAQ. The CDR3 here is CASSLGDGANVLTF. The CDR3 DNA reads as TGTGCCAGCAGCTTGGGGGACGGGGCCAACGTCCTGACTTTC.

CDR3 region: CASSRGAGLAGGAGTDTQYF. CDR3 sequence (DNA): TGTGCCAGCAGTCGGGGCGCCGGACTAGCGGGGGGGGCTGGCACAGATACGCAGTATTTT. V is TRBV25-1 and J is TRBJ2-3, with 15 positions matching TRBD2. The CDR3 contains 20 residues. Germline CDR1 and CDR2: MGHDK and SYGVNS. V shed 5 bases and J 1 base; nucleotides not matched to a gene: 13.

Concerning this clonotype itself: One end of the junction is discordant with germline, which a read error may explain. This chain joins TRBV11-1 and TRBJ2-3; D not resolved. This CDR3 region has 15 residues. In germline, CDR1 is SGHAT, CDR2 FQDESV (reference sequence). The CDR3 DNA reads TGTACCAGCAGCTTTTTGGGCTCTAGCACAGATACGCAGTATTTT. Protein sequence: CTSSFLGSSTDTQYF.

The chain recombines TRBV29-1 with TRBJ2-3; weak D call: TRBD1 (6 bases). The CDR3 runs to 14 residues. Germline loops: CDR1 SQVTM, CDR2 ANQGSEA. The V gene lost 4 bases and the J gene lost 5 bases, with 16 bases spanning the gap. CDR3 sequence (DNA): TGCAGCGTTGGGGACACCGGACGTGGAGATACGCAGTATTTT. Residues: CSVGDTGRGDTQYF.

The chain carries TRBV3-1 and TRBJ1-2; the match to TRBD1 covers 8 bases. J lost 10 bases, V lost 5 bases, and 9 bases had no gene match. The CDR3 is 13 amino acids. Germline V gene sequence: CDR1 LGHDT, CDR2 YNNKEL (reference sequence). The CDR3 region has the DNA TGTGCCAGCAGCGACGGACAGGGTTTAGTCTACACCTTC. Its protein product is CASSDGQGLVYTF.

CDR3 in DNA: TGTGCCAGCAGCCAAGATCGATCACCCCTCCACTTT. Protein sequence: CASSQDRSPLHF. The chain couples TRBV3-1 to TRBJ1-6; D not certain. Trimming left V 0 bases short and J 10 bases short, with 4 bases between. CDR3 size: 12 residues. Germline V lookup: CDR1 LGHDT, CDR2 YNNKEL (reference sequence).

The chain joins TRBV20-1 to TRBJ2-5; 7 bases are shared with TRBD2. This CDR3 has 13 amino acids. Germline values: CDR1 DFQATT, CDR2 SNEGSKA (reference sequence). Unmatched junction bases numbered 8, after V lost 6 bases and J lost 4 bases. CDR3: CSASTSSRETQYF. CDR3 bases: TGCAGTGCGTCGACTAGCTCTCGAGAGACCCAGTACTTC.

The genes are TRBV6-6 and TRBJ2-4; TRBD1 matches at 7 bases. The DNA end favors TRBJ2-5, so the J call may be wrong. The CDR3 has 13 amino acids. Germline V gives CDR1 MNHNY, CDR2 SVGAGI (reference sequence). The CDR3 loop is CASNRAGGETQYF. CDR3 DNA: TGTGCCAGCAACCGGGCAGGGGGTGAGACCCAGTACTTC.

Concerning this clonotype itself: Compared with germline, one end of the junction differs, possibly owing to a read error. The chain combines TRBV6-6 with TRBJ2-3; possibly TRBD2 for D (6 bases). Germline lookup yields CDR1 MNHNY and CDR2 SVGAGI (reference sequence). CDR3 length: 14 residues. This CDR3 reads CASKRGTSTNTQYF. The CDR3 coding sequence is TGTGCCAGCAAACGGGGAACTAGCACAAATACGCAGTATTTT.

The rearrangement joins TRBV29-1 to TRBJ2-5; tentatively, D is TRBD1 or TRBD2 (6 bases each). Germline-derived CDR1 and CDR2 are SQVTM and ANQGSEA. V lost 5 bases and J 5 bases, leaving 15 bases between the germline ends. The CDR3 length is 13 residues. As DNA, the CDR3 is TGCAGCGTTCTCACCGGGGGCGGCGAGACCCAGTACTTC. Translation gives CSVLTGGGETQYF.